This TCR beta chain was found in a study of shared clonotypes between healthy human individuals. The deep-level immunoSEQ assay was used. Some 30,000 T cell genomes (around 200 ng DNA) went into each sorted-subset replicate. In the authors' methods: Filtering of immunoSEQ junctional sequences could not match full-length read filtering. Repertoires were generated with immunoSEQ multiplex PCR, while TCRdb's copy carries only in-frame clones and drops some. V, J and clone size reflect that table, while D and trimming were determined from the DNA. The sample includes more than 150,000 clones, 60% to 75% of them seen just once. Whole-study findings and limits: Only blood was sampled; tissue repertoires likely differ.

On this clone itself: What it binds is not known.

The CDR3 length is 17 residues. The V gene's germline CDR1 is SGHAT and CDR2 FQNNGV. The J segment lost 5 bases and the V segment lost 5 bases, leaving 6 bases of the junction unmatched. V gene TRBV11-2 combines with J gene TRBJ2-2; 15 bases map to TRBD2. The sequence came from a man aged 25 to 40 in good health. Sequenced material: memory CD4+ T cells sorted from blood. Regarding subset: CD45RA-negative fraction. The CDR3 DNA reads TGTGCCAGCAGCCCTGGACTAGCGGGAGGGAGAACCGGGGAGCTGTTTTTT. Its translation: CASSPGLAGGRTGELFF.